The rows below give T cell receptor beta chains drawn from one sample of a study of T-cell reconstitution after alpha-beta-depleted transplantation in children. TCRdb passed the PCR reads through MiXCR, listing each CDR3 protein once. The sample lists approximately 82,000 distinct CDR3 sequences, roughly 16% occurring once. This sample comprised PBMCs, mostly from graft donor cells, obtained 180 days after TCRalphabeta/CD19-depleted stem cell transplant. All receptors come from a male patient aged 2-9 years who had a stem cell transplant for acute lymphoblastic leukemia, so the T cells may come from the graft donor. CDR3s include the opening cysteine and the closing phenylalanine or tryptophan. A D gene is named only where the DNA matches it firmly. Not every row has a clone size; where given, it reads once, few, many or a size class.

CDR3 DNA: TGTGCCAGCAGTTCCTTTGGTCTTGGGCAAGAGACCCAGTACTTC
CDR3 protein: CASSSFGLGQETQYF
J gene: TRBJ2-5
V gene: TRBV27
D gene: -
clone size: -

CDR3 DNA: TGTGCCAGCAGCCACAAAGTGGCAGGGGGCGGAGGGGAGGGAACCGGGGAGCTGTTTTTT
CDR3 protein: CASSHKVAGGGGEGTGELFF
J gene: TRBJ2-2
V gene: TRBV11-2
D gene: -
clone size: few

CDR3 DNA: TGTGCCAGCATTGCGGGGGGGCCAACAGATACGCAGTATTTT
CDR3 protein: CASIAGGPTDTQYF
J gene: TRBJ2-3
V gene: TRBV28
D gene: TRBD2
clone size: many

CDR3 DNA: TGTGCCAGCAACAGAAACAATGAGCAGTTCTTC
CDR3 protein: CASNRNNEQFF
J gene: TRBJ2-1
V gene: TRBV12-3/TRBV12-4
D gene: -
clone size: many

CDR3 DNA: TGTGCCAGCAGCTTAGAACTAGCGGGCCCCGACCAGTACTTC
CDR3 protein: CASSLELAGPDQYF
J gene: TRBJ2-5
V gene: TRBV7-9
D gene: TRBD2
clone size: few

CDR3 DNA: TGTGCCAGCAGCCAAGTTAAAGATACGCAGTATTTT
CDR3 protein: CASSQVKDTQYF
J gene: TRBJ2-3
V gene: TRBV4-2
D gene: -
clone size: few

CDR3 DNA: TGTGCCACCAGTGATTCGGCACCAAACTATGGCTACACCTTC
CDR3 protein: CATSDSAPNYGYTF
J gene: TRBJ1-2
V gene: TRBV24-1
D gene: -
clone size: many

CDR3 DNA: TGTGCCAGCAGTTCCCTCAGTCCGACTAGCGGGGGATACGAGCAGTACTTC
CDR3 protein: CASSSLSPTSGGYEQYF
J gene: TRBJ2-7
V gene: TRBV28
D gene: TRBD2
clone size: -

CDR3 DNA: TGCGCCAGCAGCCATGGACAGGTCCTAGTTGAAGCTTTCTTT
CDR3 protein: CASSHGQVLVEAFF
J gene: TRBJ1-1
V gene: TRBV4-1
D gene: TRBD1
clone size: -

CDR3 DNA: TGTGCCAGCAGTTCGACTAGCGGGGGGGCCTTTCAAAACATTCAGTACTTC
CDR3 protein: CASSSTSGGAFQNIQYF
J gene: TRBJ2-4
V gene: TRBV6-5
D gene: TRBD2
clone size: few

CDR3 DNA: TGCAGCGTTGGGGACACCGGGGAGCTGTTTTTT
CDR3 protein: CSVGDTGELFF
J gene: TRBJ2-2
V gene: TRBV29-1
D gene: -
clone size: few

CDR3 DNA: TGCAGTGCTAGAGTTGGAAGTAGCACAGATACGCAGTATTTT
CDR3 protein: CSARVGSSTDTQYF
J gene: TRBJ2-3
V gene: TRBV20-1
D gene: -
clone size: few

CDR3 DNA: TGCGCCACTGGACAGGGCGGGATGAACACTGAAGCTTTCTTT
CDR3 protein: CATGQGGMNTEAFF
J gene: TRBJ1-1
V gene: TRBV5-1
D gene: TRBD1
clone size: many

CDR3 DNA: TGTGCCAGCAGCTTAGATGAACGGGGGTTAACCTACGAGCAGTACTTC
CDR3 protein: CASSLDERGLTYEQYF
J gene: TRBJ2-7
V gene: TRBV7-2
D gene: -
clone size: few

CDR3 DNA: TGTGCCAGCAGCCCGTTCGGAGCTCGCTACAATGAGCAGTTCTTC
CDR3 protein: CASSPFGARYNEQFF
J gene: TRBJ2-1
V gene: TRBV7-7
D gene: -
clone size: few

CDR3 DNA: TGTGCCAGCAGTTCCGGAGATGTCTCCTACAATGAGCAGTTCTTC
CDR3 protein: CASSSGDVSYNEQFF
J gene: TRBJ2-1
V gene: TRBV27
D gene: -
clone size: few

CDR3 DNA: TGCGCCAGCAGCCCGGACAGGGAAGGTCGGTACTATGGCTACACCTTC
CDR3 protein: CASSPDREGRYYGYTF
J gene: TRBJ1-2
V gene: TRBV5-1
D gene: TRBD1
clone size: -

CDR3 DNA: TGCGCCAGCAGCTTGTACTCCCCGACGAACACTGAAGCTTTCTTT
CDR3 protein: CASSLYSPTNTEAFF
J gene: TRBJ1-1
V gene: TRBV5-1
D gene: -
clone size: few

CDR3 DNA: TGTGCCAGCTCACCAGTGGCGGGGTCCTACGAGCAGTACTTC
CDR3 protein: CASSPVAGSYEQYF
J gene: TRBJ2-7
V gene: TRBV18
D gene: -
clone size: few

CDR3 DNA: TGCGCCAGCAGCCCATGGACAGGGGTCACTGAAGCTTTCTTT
CDR3 protein: CASSPWTGVTEAFF
J gene: TRBJ1-1
V gene: TRBV4-1
D gene: TRBD1
clone size: few

CDR3 DNA: TGTGCCAGCAGCTTAGGGACAGGGATTGGGACCCAGTACTTC
CDR3 protein: CASSLGTGIGTQYF
J gene: TRBJ2-5
V gene: TRBV7-9
D gene: TRBD1
clone size: -

CDR3 DNA: TGTGCCAGCTCACCACTCGGGCATCGGACAGCCGAGTATGGCTACACCTTC
CDR3 protein: CASSPLGHRTAEYGYTF
J gene: TRBJ1-2
V gene: TRBV18
D gene: -
clone size: -

CDR3 DNA: TGTGCCAGCAGTTTAGAGTTGGGGGCAGTTCTCTCCTACAATGAGCAGTTCTTC
CDR3 protein: CASSLELGAVLSYNEQFF
J gene: TRBJ2-1
V gene: TRBV12-3/TRBV12-4
D gene: -
clone size: many

CDR3 DNA: TGCGCCAGCAGCTTGACCCAGGGGGATGAGCAGTTCTTC
CDR3 protein: CASSLTQGDEQFF
J gene: TRBJ2-1
V gene: TRBV5-1
D gene: TRBD1
clone size: few

CDR3 DNA: TGTGCCAGCAGCTACGTGGGGGGGACTGAGCAGTTCTTC
CDR3 protein: CASSYVGGTEQFF
J gene: TRBJ2-1
V gene: TRBV2
D gene: TRBD2
clone size: -

CDR3 DNA: TGCAGCGTTCAGGCAGGGCTGGGCTACGAGCAGTACTTC
CDR3 protein: CSVQAGLGYEQYF
J gene: TRBJ2-7
V gene: TRBV29-1
D gene: -
clone size: -

CDR3 DNA: TGTGCCATCAGGTTGGACAGGGGAATGGTGGAGCAGTACTTC
CDR3 protein: CAIRLDRGMVEQYF
J gene: TRBJ2-7
V gene: TRBV10-3
D gene: TRBD1
clone size: -

CDR3 DNA: TGTGCCAGCAGCCCTGACAGGGTAGTGGCGGCTCAGCCCCAGCATTTT
CDR3 protein: CASSPDRVVAAQPQHF
J gene: TRBJ1-5
V gene: TRBV12-3/TRBV12-4
D gene: TRBD1
clone size: -

CDR3 DNA: TGTGCCAGCAGCTTCTCCGACAGGGGGCCTGAAAAACTGTTTTTT
CDR3 protein: CASSFSDRGPEKLFF
J gene: TRBJ1-4
V gene: TRBV5-5
D gene: TRBD1
clone size: few

CDR3 DNA: TGTGCCAGCAGTTACGGCTTCGGCGGCCCAGGGGATACGCAGTATTTT
CDR3 protein: CASSYGFGGPGDTQYF
J gene: TRBJ2-3
V gene: TRBV6-5
D gene: -
clone size: few

CDR3 DNA: TGCGCCAGCAGCTTGGTATCAGGGGGACGCGAGCAGTACTTC
CDR3 protein: CASSLVSGGREQYF
J gene: TRBJ2-7
V gene: TRBV5-1
D gene: TRBD1
clone size: few

CDR3 DNA: TGTGCCAGCAGCACAAGGGGGCAGCAAGAGACCCAGTACTTC
CDR3 protein: CASSTRGQQETQYF
J gene: TRBJ2-5
V gene: TRBV2
D gene: TRBD1
clone size: -

CDR3 DNA: TGTGCCAGCAGCCCTCGACTAGCGGGCCTAGACTTGGAGACCCAGTACTTC
CDR3 protein: CASSPRLAGLDLETQYF
J gene: TRBJ2-5
V gene: TRBV7-6
D gene: TRBD2
clone size: -